This T cell receptor beta chain emerged from a study of cytomegalovirus exposure and HLA in healthy donors. CDR1 LNHDA and CDR2 SQIVND come from the germline V gene (reference sequence). The CDR3 loop spans 16 amino acids. The trim removed 10 bases at V and 4 bases at J, leaving 13 bases unmatched. The PCR was carried out with 60 Vbeta primers and 13 Jbeta primers. The method was immunoSEQ multiplex PCR; TCRdb's version includes in-frame clones alone and lacks a portion of them. Of 200,000 or so clones in the sample, approximately 83% were seen once. Sample: PBMCs. J is TRBJ1-5 and V is TRBV19; 10 bases align to TRBD1. This clonotype originated in a boy between 2 and 15 years old in good health and CMV-seronegative. In DNA, the CDR3 is TGTGCCACATCCCCCCGGGGACAGGGGAATAATCAGCCCCAGCATTTT. Its translation is CATSPRGQGNNQPQHF.